Sequencing of this T cell receptor (beta chain) was carried out in a study of tumor and adjacent non-tumor tissue in lung cancer. Study-level background: Around 4.2 million productive TCRbeta reads were obtained per sample on average.

No cell sorting was done before RNA was extracted from the tissue. Distant lung tissue was collected more than 3 cm away from the tumor edge. The CDR3 totals 15 residues. Germline V gene data show CDR1 as SGHAT and CDR2 as FQDESV (reference sequence). The library came from three nested PCR rounds adapted from ARM-PCR protocols. Each CDR3 protein is one row after TCRdb ran MiXCR on the multiplex PCR reads. The repertoire holds 40,000 to 60,000 distinct CDR3 sequences, with around 60% as singletons. For this clonotype: Its antigen is not known. At one end the junction does not follow the germline gene, possibly because of a read error.

Study outcomes and limitations: Shorter survival was associated with higher TCR diversity in tumors.

The receptor was isolated from a woman aged 65 to 85 with non-small cell lung cancer. Sequenced sample: distant non-tumor lung tissue. The chain joins TRBV11-1 to TRBJ2-7; 8 nucleotides line up with TRBD1. The CDR3 region has the DNA TGTGCCAACAGCCTCCGGGACAGGTGTCCCTACGAGCAGTACTTC. Translated, it gives CANSLRDRCPYEQYF.